Listed below are T cell receptor beta chains from one sample, sequenced in a study of blood T cell repertoires in COVID-19. Method: immunoSEQ multiplex PCR; TCRdb's copy keeps in-frame clones and lacks some. The table records about 54,000 clones, about 90% of them present only once. The sequenced sample was peripheral blood. Receptor source: a woman aged 55-70 years with active or convalescent COVID-19. Both conserved end residues are part of each CDR3. The D gene is left open where the match is weak. Where a row states a size, it is once, few, many or the class of an expanded clone; other rows omit it.

CASSLDRGRTGLQPQHF TGTGCCAGCAGCTTGGACAGGGGGCGAACTGGGCTTCAGCCCCAGCATTTT . TRBD1 TRBJ1-5 17 TRBV5-6
CASSTWTGHNQPQHF TGTGCCAGTAGTACCTGGACAGGACACAATCAGCCCCAGCATTTT . TRBD1 TRBJ1-5 15 TRBV19
CASSFQGAGGEKLFF TGTGCCAGCAGCTTTCAGGGGGCGGGTGGTGAAAAACTGTTTTTT . TRBD1 TRBJ1-4 15 TRBV7-2
CASRRFEVEAFF TGTGCCAGCAGGCGCTTCGAGGTTGAAGCTTTCTTT few . TRBJ1-1 12 TRBV7-9
CASTSGGQSGYTF TGTGCCAGCACGAGTGGGGGACAGAGCGGCTACACCTTC . TRBD1 TRBJ1-2 13 TRBV7-3
CASSPRETDTQYF TGTGCCAGCTCTCCCCGGGAAACAGATACGCAGTATTTT once . TRBJ2-3 13 TRBV18
CASSFWEDGYTF TGTGCCAGCAGTTTTTGGGAGGATGGCTACACCTTC . . TRBJ1-2 12 TRBV12-3/TRBV12-4
CASSVTGVEGYTF TGTGCCAGCAGCGTCACAGGGGTAGAGGGCTACACCTTC . TRBD1 TRBJ1-2 13 TRBV5-6
CASSESGVVGTEAFF TGTGCCAGCAGTGAATCAGGGGTCGTGGGAACTGAAGCTTTCTTT . . TRBJ1-1 15 TRBV6-1
CASSQPGFPKFF TGCGCCAGCAGCCAACCAGGGTTTCCGAAGTTCTTC . . TRBJ2-1 12 TRBV4-1
CASSFGATSTEAFF TGTGCCAGCAGCTTCGGCGCGACTAGCACTGAAGCTTTCTTT . . TRBJ1-1 14 TRBV7-3
CAWRDRVIGATKNIQYF TGTGCCTGGAGGGACAGGGTTATCGGGGCGACCAAAAACATTCAGTACTTC . TRBD1 TRBJ2-4 17 TRBV30
CASSQDGGSGTKNIQYF TGCGCCAGCAGCCAAGATGGGGGTAGCGGGACCAAAAACATTCAGTACTTC once TRBD2 TRBJ2-4 17 TRBV4-3
CASSFPPLAGKDNEQFF TGTGCCAGCAGTTTCCCCCCTCTAGCGGGAAAGGACAATGAGCAGTTCTTC . TRBD2 TRBJ2-1 17 TRBV27
CASSLTGYEQYF TGTGCCAGCAGCTTGACAGGCTACGAGCAGTACTTC . . TRBJ2-7 12 TRBV5-4
CASSLRRRGGDDTQYF TGTGCCAGCAGTTTGAGGAGGCGGGGGGGCGACGATACGCAGTATTTT . TRBD2 TRBJ2-3 16 TRBV27
CASSQSSYNEQFF TGCGCCAGCAGCCAGAGCTCCTACAATGAGCAGTTCTTC . . TRBJ2-1 13 TRBV4-3
CASSPDRAGGNTIYF TGTGCCAGCAGTCCGGACAGGGCGGGGGGAAACACCATATATTTT . TRBD1 TRBJ1-3 15 TRBV27
CASRAQQGRTEAFF TGTGCCAGCAGGGCTCAACAGGGGAGAACTGAAGCTTTCTTT . TRBD1 TRBJ1-1 14 TRBV6-5
CASSPNRDNSIF TGTGCCAGCAGCCCGAACCGGGACAATTCGATCTTT . . TRBJ1-1 12 TRBV28
CASSQPSGSYNEQFF TGTGCCAGCAGCCAACCTAGCGGGTCGTACAATGAGCAGTTCTTC . TRBD2 TRBJ2-1 15 TRBV4-2
CATSVLDTQYF TGTGCCACCAGTGTCTTAGATACGCAGTATTTT . . TRBJ2-3 11 TRBV24-1
CAWSRGGDADTQYF TGTGCCTGGAGTCGAGGGGGAGATGCGGATACGCAGTATTTT . . TRBJ2-3 14 TRBV30